This T cell receptor beta chain was found in a study of vaccination effects on CD4 cells after COVID-19. On this clone: Its antigen is currently unknown.

This CDR3 is built from 15 residues. Trimming removed 3 bases from V and 4 bases from J, with 14 bases in between. Germline assignment: CDR1 MGHRA and CDR2 YSYEKL. Before sequencing took place, the ViraFEST assay used viral peptide pools to expand antigen-specific CD4+ T cells. Following an approximately 9-day culture, CD4+ T cells were purified. Either the BNT162b2 or mRNA-1273 vaccine was given to participants in two doses. Sequencing used immunoSEQ multiplex PCR; TCRdb keeps in-frame clones, though not all of them. The table lists fewer than 35,000 clones, 80% to 85% of them singletons. This receptor was taken from a human donor who received a COVID-19 vaccine. Some clones in this sample may be carry-over from other donors' samples. The starting material was CD4+ T cells from PBMCs cultured with SARS-CoV-2 spike peptides, obtained after COVID-19 vaccination. The chain has TRBV4-1 and TRBJ2-3; D not certain. The CDR3 is CASSHKFRAPDTQYF. The CDR3 DNA reads TGCGCCAGCAGCCATAAATTCCGGGCCCCAGATACGCAGTATTTT.